Following are 20 T cell receptor beta chains from one sample sequenced in a study of blood T cell repertoires in COVID-19. Sequencing used immunoSEQ multiplex PCR; TCRdb keeps in-frame clones, though not all of them. The sample contains 200,000 to 250,000 clones, 84% of which appear only once. The sample consisted of peripheral blood. These receptors were taken from a man aged 25-45 years with active or convalescent COVID-19.

As DNA, the CDR3 is TGTGCCAGCAGCCCGAAGCTAGCGTCCTACTTGAACACCGGGGAGCTGTTTTTT. Translating gives CASSPKLASYLNTGELFF. V and J are TRBV3-1 (or the pseudogene TRBV3-2) and TRBJ2-2, with D maybe TRBD2 (6 bases). The CDR3 has 18 residues. Germline V lookup: CDR1 LGHDT, CDR2 YNNKEL (reference sequence). Trimming removed 4 bases at V and 1 base at J, with 19 bases between.

The J gene is TRBJ2-7, the V gene TRBV5-6; 11 bases match TRBD2. CDR3 length: 15 amino acids. Germline CDR1 and CDR2: SGHDT and YYEEEE. Losses at the gene ends were 0 bases for V and 3 bases for J; bases not matched to a gene: 2. As DNA, the CDR3 is TGTGCCAGCAGCTTGGTGACTAGCGGGATCTACGAGCAGTACTTC. Amino acids: CASSLVTSGIYEQYF.

The J gene is TRBJ2-3, the V gene TRBV5-5; 13 bases align to TRBD2. This CDR3 has 17 residues. Losses at the gene ends were 0 bases for V and 3 bases for J; bases not matched to a gene: 4. Germline V gene lookup returns CDR1 SGHKS and CDR2 YYEKEE (reference sequence). CDR3 sequence: CASSLALLAGGTDTQYF. The CDR3 nucleotides are TGTGCCAGCAGCTTGGCCCTACTAGCGGGAGGGACAGATACGCAGTATTTT.

This clone has just a few counts. The V call is TRBV19, the J call TRBJ2-1, with TRBD2 matching over 7 bases. The CDR3 covers 13 residues. CDR1 is LNHDA and CDR2 is SQIVND in the germline V gene (reference sequence). V lost 5 bases and J lost 9; bases outside the gene matches: 7. The CDR3 loop reads CASSPSGWGEQFF. In DNA form, the CDR3 reads TGTGCCAGTAGTCCTAGCGGTTGGGGTGAGCAGTTCTTC.

The CDR3, as DNA: TGTGCCAGCAGGGGGACAGGGATGCACACCATATATTTT. Protein product: CASRGTGMHTIYF. The chain has TRBV28 and TRBJ1-3; 9 nucleotides agree with TRBD1. Germline assignment: CDR1 MDHEN and CDR2 SYDVKM. J lost 8 bases, V lost 6 bases, and 5 bases had no gene match. The CDR3 has 13 residues.

This clone has only a few counts. The chain is built from TRBV12-3 or TRBV12-4 and TRBJ2-1, with D perhaps TRBD1 (5 bases). Trimming took off 4 bases at V and 6 bases at J, with 10 bases between the two ends. The CDR3 sequence is 13 residues long. The CDR3 nucleotides are TGTGCCAGCAGTTCTAATAGGGGCAATGAGCAGTTCTTC. Amino acid sequence: CASSSNRGNEQFF.

This clone appeared a single time. The V and J genes are TRBV5-1 and TRBJ2-3; D may be TRBD2 (7 bases). Germline values: CDR1 SGHRS, CDR2 YFSETQ. The length of the CDR3 is 15 residues. V gave up 1 base and J gave up 6 bases, with 15 bases separating them. CDR3 nucleotides: TGCGCCAGCAGCTTGATCGGGGGGCTACGGGATACGCAGTATTTT. Translation gives CASSLIGGLRDTQYF.

The gene calls are TRBV29-1 and TRBJ1-5; D gene ambiguous. Trimming removed 7 bases from V and 6 bases from J, with 13 bases in between. Germline CDR1 reads SQVTM; CDR2 reads ANQGSEA. CDR3 length: 12 amino acids. The CDR3 loop is CSAARSGQPQHF. CDR3 bases: TGCAGCGCCGCCAGGTCTGGTCAGCCCCAGCATTTT.

The chain couples TRBV15 to TRBJ2-7, with D perhaps TRBD2 (5 bases). The V and J ends lost 5 bases and 4 bases respectively, with 12 bases between them. CDR1 is LNHNV, CDR2 YYDKDF, per germline (reference sequence). The CDR3 runs to 13 residues. The CDR3 nucleotides read TGTGCCACCAGCGAGGGCGCAAGATACGAGCAGTACTTC. Translation gives CATSEGARYEQYF.

This rearrangement joins TRBV10-3 to TRBJ1-5; TRBD1 might be the D (5 bases). The CDR3 sequence is 14 residues long. Germline values: CDR1 ENHRY, CDR2 SYGVKD. With 2 bases removed from V and 5 bases from J, the gap between germline ends came to 10 bases. The CDR3 reads CAISEVVTDQPQHF. The DNA of the CDR3 is TGTGCCATCAGTGAGGTCGTGACAGATCAGCCCCAGCATTTT.

The V call is TRBV4-1, the J call TRBJ1-2; TRBD1 is a possible D gene (6 bases). Germline V CDR1 and CDR2: MGHRA, YSYEKL. Trimming cost V 1 base and J 0 bases, with 12 bases left between them. CDR3 size: 16 residues. This chain's CDR3 is CASSQAAGQTNYGYTF. For the CDR3, the DNA is TGCGCCAGCAGCCAAGCTGCAGGACAGACTAACTATGGCTACACCTTC.

This chain connects TRBV11-2 to TRBJ2-1; tentatively, D is TRBD2 (5 bases). Germline CDR1 is SGHAT and CDR2 is FQNNGV. Deletions cut 5 bases from V and 8 bases from J, with 10 bases between. CDR3 length: 12 residues. DNA of the CDR3: TGTGCCAGCAGCCCAGAGGGCCATGAGCAGTTCTTC. As protein: CASSPEGHEQFF. The whole variable domain, filled in from reference TRBV11-2 and TRBJ2-1, reads EAGVAQSPRYKIIEKRQSVAFWCNPISGHATLYWYQQILGQGPKLLIQFQNNGVVDDSQLPKDRFSAERLKGVDSTLKIQPAKLEDSAVYLCASSPEGHEQFFGPGTRLTVL.

A single count supports this clone. The chain recombines TRBV3-1 (or the pseudogene TRBV3-2) with TRBJ1-5; D gene ambiguous. This CDR3 region has 13 residues. In germline, CDR1 is LGHDT, CDR2 YNNKEL (reference sequence). The ends were cut back, 2 bases at V and 6 bases at J, with 8 bases in the middle. The CDR3 DNA reads as TGTGCCAGCAGCCAAAACCGGGTTCAGCCCCAGCATTTT. Amino acids: CASSQNRVQPQHF.

The V call is TRBV3-1 (or the pseudogene TRBV3-2), the J call TRBJ1-1, with D tentatively TRBD1 (6 bases). V lost 3 bases to trimming and J lost 6 bases, with 14 bases between them. The V gene's germline CDR1 is LGHDT and CDR2 YNNKEL (reference sequence). CDR3 length equals 14 residues. This CDR3 is CASSHSGQSPEAFF. The CDR3 DNA follows: TGTGCCAGCAGCCACTCCGGACAGTCCCCTGAAGCTTTCTTT.

V usage is TRBV29-1 and J usage is TRBJ2-3; 7 nucleotides agree with TRBD1. This CDR3 has 16 residues. J gave up 0 bases and V 6 bases, and 12 bases lay outside the gene matches. Germline V lookup: CDR1 SQVTM, CDR2 ANQGSEA. CDR3 residues: CSVTGERRFSTDTQYF. In nucleotides, the CDR3 is TGCAGCGTAACAGGGGAGAGACGTTTCAGCACAGATACGCAGTATTTT.

The V call is TRBV18, the J call TRBJ2-7; the D gene is possibly TRBD1 (6 bases). Germline V lookup: CDR1 KGHSH, CDR2 LQKENI. V was trimmed by 3 bases and J by 4 bases, leaving 16 bases between them. This CDR3 has 15 amino acids. The CDR3 bases are TGTGCCAGCTCACCCTCCGGGACACCTGGATACGAGCAGTACTTC. Its translation is CASSPSGTPGYEQYF.

The V and J genes are TRBV25-1 and TRBJ1-2; D is uncertain. Trimming removed 2 bases from V and 9 bases from J, with 7 bases in between. The CDR3 runs to 11 residues. From germline, CDR1 is MGHDK and CDR2 SYGVNS. CDR3 protein: CASSEGVSYTF. The CDR3 DNA is TGTGCCAGCAGTGAAGGAGTTAGCTACACCTTC.

The chain employs TRBV19 and TRBJ1-5; 7 bases fit TRBD1. The CDR3 is made up of 16 amino acids. Germline CDR1 is LNHDA and CDR2 is SQIVND (reference sequence). The trim removed 5 bases at V and 2 bases at J, leaving 9 bases unmatched. The CDR3 region is CASSHLQGLGNQPQHF. The CDR3 DNA follows: TGTGCCAGTAGTCACTTACAGGGGCTCGGCAATCAGCCCCAGCATTTT.

The V gene is TRBV19, the J gene TRBJ2-3; no reliable D call. The CDR3 covers 11 residues. The germline V gene has CDR1 LNHDA and CDR2 SQIVND (reference sequence). Trimming took 5 bases from V and 7 from J, leaving 7 bases between them. The CDR3 DNA follows: TGTGCCAGTAGTCCAGGAAATACGCAGTATTTT. It is translated as CASSPGNTQYF.

This clone was seen a few times. This chain uses TRBV14 with TRBJ2-7, with 9 positions matching TRBD1. V lost 3 bases, J lost 4 bases, and 10 bases stayed unmatched. The CDR3 spans 16 residues. The germline gives CDR1 SGHDN, CDR2 FVKESK. Here the CDR3 reads CASSQDRDRVGYEQYF. CDR3 in DNA: TGTGCCAGCAGCCAGGACCGGGACAGGGTCGGTTACGAGCAGTACTTC. The whole variable domain, remainder taken from reference TRBV14 and TRBJ2-7, is EAGVTQFPSHSVIEKGQTVTLRCDPISGHDNLYWYRRVMGKEIKFLLHFVKESKQDESGMPNNRFLAERTGGTYSTLKVQPAELEDSGVYFCASSQDRDRVGYEQYFGPGTRLTVT.